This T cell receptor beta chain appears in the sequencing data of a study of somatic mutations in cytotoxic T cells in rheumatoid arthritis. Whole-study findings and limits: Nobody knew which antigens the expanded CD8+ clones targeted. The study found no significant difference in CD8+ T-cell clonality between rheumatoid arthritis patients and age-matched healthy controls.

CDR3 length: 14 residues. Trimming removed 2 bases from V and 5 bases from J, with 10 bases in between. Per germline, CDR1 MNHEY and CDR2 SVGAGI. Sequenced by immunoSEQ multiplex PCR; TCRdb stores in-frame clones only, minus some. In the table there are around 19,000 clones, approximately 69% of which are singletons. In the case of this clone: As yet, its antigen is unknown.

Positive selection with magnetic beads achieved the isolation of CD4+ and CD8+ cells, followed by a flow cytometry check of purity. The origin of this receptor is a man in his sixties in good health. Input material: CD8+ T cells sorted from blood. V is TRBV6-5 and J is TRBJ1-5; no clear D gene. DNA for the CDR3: TGTGCCAGCAGTTACGTGGCGGATGATCAGCCCCAGCATTTT. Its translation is CASSYVADDQPQHF.